This entry concerns a single T cell receptor beta chain. Its antigen remains unidentified. No much larger clone is present one base from it, and per-base qualities are unavailable. Library preparation was by the immunoSEQ multiplex PCR assay. TCRdb took over this immuneACCESS table, retaining in-frame rearrangements with V and J assigned. Such tables are incomplete; in checked studies, under half of the missing clones stem from an unresolved V gene, and the remainder is unexplained. This sample lists around 110,000 clones; more than 85% were detected once. Roughly 2.7% of the sample belongs to the ten largest clones. This sample was taken from a study of control samples from healthy donors and cancer patients (dated by TCRdb to 2020 to 2021). The specimen was blood. The TCR comes from a young man in good health.

The CDR3 protein: CASSDPFDRVWTEAFF. The nucleotide sequence is given as TGTGCCAGCAGTGACCCCTTTGACAGGGTATGGACTGAAGCTTTCTTT. The chain is assembled from TRBV6-1 and TRBJ1-1, with 7 middle bases fitting TRBD1. Here V drops 3 bases and J drops 5 bases, and the junction holds 12 bases not matched to any gene. CDR1 and CDR2 are drawn from the germline V gene: MNHNS, SASEGT. The CDR3 numbers 16 residues from cysteine through phenylalanine. The read is trimmed to its CDR3 DNA, 48 bases read in frame from base 1.